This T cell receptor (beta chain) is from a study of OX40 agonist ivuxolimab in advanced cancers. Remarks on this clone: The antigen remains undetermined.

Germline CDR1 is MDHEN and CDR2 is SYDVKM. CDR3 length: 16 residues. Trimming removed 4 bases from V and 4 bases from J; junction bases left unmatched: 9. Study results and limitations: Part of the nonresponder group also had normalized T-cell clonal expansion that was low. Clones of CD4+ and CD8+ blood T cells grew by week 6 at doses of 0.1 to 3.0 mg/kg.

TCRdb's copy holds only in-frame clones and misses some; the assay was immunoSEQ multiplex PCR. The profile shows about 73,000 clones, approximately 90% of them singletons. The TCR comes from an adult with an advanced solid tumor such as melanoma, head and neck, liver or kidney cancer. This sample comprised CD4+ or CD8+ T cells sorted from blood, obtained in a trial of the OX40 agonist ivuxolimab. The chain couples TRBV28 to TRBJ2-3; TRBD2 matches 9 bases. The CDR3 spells CASSYGGRAGADTQYF. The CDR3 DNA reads TGTGCCAGCAGTTACGGCGGGAGGGCCGGGGCAGATACGCAGTATTTT.